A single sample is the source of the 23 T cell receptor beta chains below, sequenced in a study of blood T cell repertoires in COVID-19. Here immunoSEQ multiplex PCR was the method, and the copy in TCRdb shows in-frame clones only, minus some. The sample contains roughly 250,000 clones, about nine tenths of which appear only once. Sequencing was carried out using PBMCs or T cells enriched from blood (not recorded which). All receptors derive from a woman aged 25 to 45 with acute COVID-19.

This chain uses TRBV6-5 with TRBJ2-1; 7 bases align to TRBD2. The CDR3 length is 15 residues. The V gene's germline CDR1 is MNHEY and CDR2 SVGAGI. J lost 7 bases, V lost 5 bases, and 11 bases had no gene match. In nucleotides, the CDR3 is TGTGCCAGCAGTCACACTAGCGCCCAACTAAATGAGCAGTTCTTC. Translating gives CASSHTSAQLNEQFF.

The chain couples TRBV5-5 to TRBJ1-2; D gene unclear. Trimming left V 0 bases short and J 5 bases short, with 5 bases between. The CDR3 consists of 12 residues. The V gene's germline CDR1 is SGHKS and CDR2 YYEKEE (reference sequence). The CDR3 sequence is CASSLGGYGYTF. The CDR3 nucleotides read TGTGCCAGCAGCTTGGGCGGGTATGGCTACACCTTC.

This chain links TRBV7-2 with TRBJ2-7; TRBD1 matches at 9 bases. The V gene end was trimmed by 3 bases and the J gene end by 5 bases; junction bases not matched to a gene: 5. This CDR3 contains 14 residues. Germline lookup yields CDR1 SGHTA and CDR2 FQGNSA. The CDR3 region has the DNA TGTGCCAGCAGCTTGGGACAGGGCCCCAACGAGCAGTACTTC. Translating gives CASSLGQGPNEQYF. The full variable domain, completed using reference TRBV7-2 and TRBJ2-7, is GAGVSQSPSNKVTEKGKDVELRCDPISGHTALYWYRQSLGQGLEFLIYFQGNSAPDKSGLPSDRFSAERTGGSVSTLTIQRTQQEDSAVYLCASSLGQGPNEQYFGPGTRLTVT.

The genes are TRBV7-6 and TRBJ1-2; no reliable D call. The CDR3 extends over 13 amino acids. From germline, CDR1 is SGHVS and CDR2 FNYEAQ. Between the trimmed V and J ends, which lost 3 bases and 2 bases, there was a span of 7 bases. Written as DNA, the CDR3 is TGTGCCAGCAGCTTTAGTCCCAACTATGGCTACACCTTC. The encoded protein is CASSFSPNYGYTF.

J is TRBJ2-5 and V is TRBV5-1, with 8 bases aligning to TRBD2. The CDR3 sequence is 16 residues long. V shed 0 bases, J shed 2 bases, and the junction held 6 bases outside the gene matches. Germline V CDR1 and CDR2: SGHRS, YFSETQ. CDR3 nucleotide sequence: TGCGCCAGCAGCTTGGCCGGACTAGCAACTCAAGAGACCCAGTACTTC. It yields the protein CASSLAGLATQETQYF.

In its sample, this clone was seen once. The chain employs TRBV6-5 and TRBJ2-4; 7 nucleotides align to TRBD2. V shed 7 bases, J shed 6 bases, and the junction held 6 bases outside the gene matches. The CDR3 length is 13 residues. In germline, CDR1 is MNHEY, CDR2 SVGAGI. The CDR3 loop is CASTLAELNIQYF. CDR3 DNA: TGTGCCAGCACTCTAGCGGAGCTAAACATTCAGTACTTC.

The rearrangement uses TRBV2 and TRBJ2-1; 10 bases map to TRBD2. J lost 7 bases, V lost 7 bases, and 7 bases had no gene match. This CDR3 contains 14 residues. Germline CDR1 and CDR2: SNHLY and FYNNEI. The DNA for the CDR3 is TGTGCCAGCACGTATATAGCGGGGGGAAATGAGCAGTTCTTC. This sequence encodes CASTYIAGGNEQFF.

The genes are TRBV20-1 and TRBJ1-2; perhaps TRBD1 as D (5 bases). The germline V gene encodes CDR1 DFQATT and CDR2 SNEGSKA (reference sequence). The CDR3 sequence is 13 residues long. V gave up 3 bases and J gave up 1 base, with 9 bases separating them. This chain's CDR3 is CSASGRGNYGYTF. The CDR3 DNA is TGCAGTGCTAGTGGTAGGGGTAACTATGGCTACACCTTC.

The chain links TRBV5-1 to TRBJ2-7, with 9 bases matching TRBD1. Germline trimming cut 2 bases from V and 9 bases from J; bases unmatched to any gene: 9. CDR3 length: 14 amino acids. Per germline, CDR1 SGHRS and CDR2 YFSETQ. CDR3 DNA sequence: TGCGCCAGCAGCTTCACGCAGGGACAGGGATGGCAGTACTTC. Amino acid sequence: CASSFTQGQGWQYF.

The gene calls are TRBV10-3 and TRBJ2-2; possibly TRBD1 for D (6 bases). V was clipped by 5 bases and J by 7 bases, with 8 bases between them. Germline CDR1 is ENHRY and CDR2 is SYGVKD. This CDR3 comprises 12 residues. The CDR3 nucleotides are TGTGCCATCAGTCAGGGGCACGGGGAGCTGTTTTTT. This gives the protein CAISQGHGELFF.

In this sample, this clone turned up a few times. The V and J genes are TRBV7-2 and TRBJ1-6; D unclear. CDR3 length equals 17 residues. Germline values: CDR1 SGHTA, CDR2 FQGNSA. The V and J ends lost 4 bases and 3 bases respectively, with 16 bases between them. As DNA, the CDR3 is TGTGCCAGCAGCTACAGTGTTCCAGCTGACTATAATTCACCCCTCCACTTT. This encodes CASSYSVPADYNSPLHF. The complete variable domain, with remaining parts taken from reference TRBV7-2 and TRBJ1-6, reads GAGVSQSPSNKVTEKGKDVELRCDPISGHTALYWYRQSLGQGLEFLIYFQGNSAPDKSGLPSDRFSAERTGGSVSTLTIQRTQQEDSAVYLCASSYSVPADYNSPLHFGNGTRLTVT.

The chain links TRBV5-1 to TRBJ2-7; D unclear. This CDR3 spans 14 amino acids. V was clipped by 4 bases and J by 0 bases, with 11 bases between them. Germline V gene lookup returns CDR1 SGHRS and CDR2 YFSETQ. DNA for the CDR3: TGCGCCAGCAGCGGGCCGTCGAGCTCCTACGAGCAGTACTTC. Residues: CASSGPSSSYEQYF.

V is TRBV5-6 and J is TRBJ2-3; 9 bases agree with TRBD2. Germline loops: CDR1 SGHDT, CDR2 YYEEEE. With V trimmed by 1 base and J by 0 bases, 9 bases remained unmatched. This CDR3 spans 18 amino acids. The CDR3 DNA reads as TGTGCCAGCAGCTTGCCTAGCGGGGTTAGTTCTAGCACAGATACGCAGTATTTT. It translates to CASSLPSGVSSSTDTQYF.

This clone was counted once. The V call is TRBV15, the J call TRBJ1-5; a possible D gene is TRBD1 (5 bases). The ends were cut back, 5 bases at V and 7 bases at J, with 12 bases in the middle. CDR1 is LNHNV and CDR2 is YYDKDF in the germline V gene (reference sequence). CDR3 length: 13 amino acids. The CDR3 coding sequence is TGTGCCACCAGCCTAGGGGTTAGACAGCCCCAGCATTTT. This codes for CATSLGVRQPQHF.

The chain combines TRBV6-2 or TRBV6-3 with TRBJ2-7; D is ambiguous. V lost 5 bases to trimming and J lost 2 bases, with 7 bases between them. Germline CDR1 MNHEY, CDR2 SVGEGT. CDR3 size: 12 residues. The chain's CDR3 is CASSHTAYEQYF. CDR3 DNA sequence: TGTGCCAGCAGTCATACGGCCTACGAGCAGTACTTC.

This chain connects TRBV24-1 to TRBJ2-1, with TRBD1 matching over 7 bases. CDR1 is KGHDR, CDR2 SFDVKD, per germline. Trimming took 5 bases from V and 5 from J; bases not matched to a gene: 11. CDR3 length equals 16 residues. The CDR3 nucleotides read TGTGCCACCAGTGCTGGGTGGGGGCAGGGGGACAATGAGCAGTTCTTC. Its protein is CATSAGWGQGDNEQFF.

CDR3 amino acids: CASSQAGLAGVKNIQYF. The CDR3 DNA is TGTGCCAGCAGTCAGGCGGGACTAGCGGGGGTAAAAAACATTCAGTACTTC. This sequence joins TRBV6-6 and TRBJ2-4, with 14 positions matching TRBD2. CDR3 size: 17 residues. Germline-derived CDR1 and CDR2 are MNHNY and SVGAGI (reference sequence). V gave up 5 bases and J gave up 4 bases; unmatched junction bases: 7.

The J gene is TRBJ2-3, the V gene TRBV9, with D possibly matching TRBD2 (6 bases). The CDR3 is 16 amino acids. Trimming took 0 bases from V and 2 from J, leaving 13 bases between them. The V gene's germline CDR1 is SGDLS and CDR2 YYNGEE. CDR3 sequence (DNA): TGTGCCAGCAGCGTAGAAACGGGAGCGGACACAGATACGCAGTATTTT. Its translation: CASSVETGADTDTQYF.

CDR3 DNA: TGCAGCGTTGAAGGAGGTAGCGGGAACACAGATACGCAGTATTTT. It translates to CSVEGGSGNTDTQYF. The chain combines TRBV29-1 with TRBJ2-3, with 8 bases identical to TRBD2. The V gene end was trimmed by 1 base and the J gene end by 2 bases; junction bases not matched to a gene: 5. CDR1 is SQVTM, CDR2 ANQGSEA, per germline. This CDR3 is 15 amino acids long.

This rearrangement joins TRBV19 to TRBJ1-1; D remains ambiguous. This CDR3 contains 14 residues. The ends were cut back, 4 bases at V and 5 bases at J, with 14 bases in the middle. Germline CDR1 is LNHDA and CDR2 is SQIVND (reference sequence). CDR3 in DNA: TGTGCCAGTAGTAATATGGGAGGTAGGACTGAAGCTTTCTTT. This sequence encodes CASSNMGGRTEAFF.

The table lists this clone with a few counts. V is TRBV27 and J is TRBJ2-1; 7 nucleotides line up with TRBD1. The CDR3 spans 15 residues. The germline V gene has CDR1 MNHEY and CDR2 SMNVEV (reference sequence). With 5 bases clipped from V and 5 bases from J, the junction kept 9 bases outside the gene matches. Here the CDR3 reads CASSPRGQYNNEQFF. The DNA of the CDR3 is TGTGCCAGCAGTCCAAGGGGACAGTATAACAATGAGCAGTTCTTC.

The CDR3 protein is CASSFPSGRGTEAFF. The CDR3 DNA follows: TGTGCCAGCAGTTTCCCCTCAGGGAGGGGCACTGAAGCTTTCTTT. The chain recombines TRBV28 with TRBJ1-1; perhaps TRBD1 as D (5 bases). CDR3 size: 15 residues. CDR1 MDHEN and CDR2 SYDVKM come from the germline V gene. V shed 3 bases and J shed 4 bases, with 15 bases lying between them. Complete variable domain (other parts from reference TRBV28 and TRBJ1-1): DVKVTQSSRYLVKRTGEKVFLECVQDMDHENMFWYRQDPGLGLRLIYFSYDVKMKEKGDIPEGYSVSREKKERFSLILESASTNQTSMYLCASSFPSGRGTEAFFGQGTRLTVV.

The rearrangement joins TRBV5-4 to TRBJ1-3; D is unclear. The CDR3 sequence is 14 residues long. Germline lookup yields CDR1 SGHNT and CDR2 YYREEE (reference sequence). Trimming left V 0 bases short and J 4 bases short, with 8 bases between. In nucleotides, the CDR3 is TGTGCCAGCAGCTTGGAAGTCGGGGGAAACACCATATATTTT. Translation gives CASSLEVGGNTIYF.